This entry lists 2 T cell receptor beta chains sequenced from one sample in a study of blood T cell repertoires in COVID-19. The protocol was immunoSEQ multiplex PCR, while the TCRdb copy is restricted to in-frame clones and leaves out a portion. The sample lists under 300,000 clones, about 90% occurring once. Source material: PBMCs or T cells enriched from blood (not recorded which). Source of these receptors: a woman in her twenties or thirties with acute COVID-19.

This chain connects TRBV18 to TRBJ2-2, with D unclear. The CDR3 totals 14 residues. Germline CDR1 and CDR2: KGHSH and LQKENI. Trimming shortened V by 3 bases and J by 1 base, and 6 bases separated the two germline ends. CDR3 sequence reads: CASSPGKNTGELFF. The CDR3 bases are TGTGCCAGCTCACCTGGCAAGAACACCGGGGAGCTGTTTTTT.

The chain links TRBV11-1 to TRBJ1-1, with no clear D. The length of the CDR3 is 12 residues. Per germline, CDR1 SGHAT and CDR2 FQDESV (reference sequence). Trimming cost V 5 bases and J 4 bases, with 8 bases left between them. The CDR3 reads CASSKGGTEAFF. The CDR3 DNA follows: TGTGCCAGCAGCAAAGGAGGCACTGAAGCTTTCTTT.